This entry describes one TCR beta chain. Germline V gives CDR1 SGHTS, CDR2 YDEGEE. Trimming took off 2 bases at V and 7 bases at J, with 16 bases between the two ends. The CDR3 totals 15 residues. The source of the sample is a study of T cell changes during pregnancy in multiple sclerosis. The method was immunoSEQ multiplex PCR; TCRdb's version includes in-frame clones alone and lacks a portion of them. This table holds tens of thousands of clones, 75% to 90% found once. This specimen was CD4+ T cells from peripheral blood mononuclear cells, taken in the first trimester of pregnancy. The receptor comes from a female donor with multiple sclerosis, enrolled in a pregnancy study. This sequence joins TRBV5-8 and TRBJ1-5; D is undetermined. In DNA, the CDR3 is TGTGCCAGCAGCTTTTGGTCGGGAACGGGGCAGCCCCAGCATTTT. This codes for CASSFWSGTGQPQHF.